The clone carrying this T cell receptor (beta chain) was seen more than once but under ten times. This record belongs to a study of blood T cell repertoires in COVID-19. Study at large: COVID-19 samples, acute and convalescent, were from the United States, Italy and Spain. PBMCs, B-cell-depleted T cells, or T cells provided the cDNA or gDNA that made up the material.

The CDR3 is 15 residues long. V was pared by 5 bases and J by 7 bases, with 9 bases of the junction left unmatched. Germline CDR1 SGHAT, CDR2 FQDESV (reference sequence). Original analysis: Cell counts per sample came from amplifying reference gene primers. Sequencing was performed with immunoSEQ multiplex PCR; in TCRdb, only in-frame clones are kept and a portion is missing. Clone size and the V and J calls come from that table; the DNA yielded D and trimming. The top ten clones hold about 10% of a sample with about 85,000 clones, 65% to 85% of them seen once. Input material: peripheral blood. The rearrangement uses TRBV11-1 and TRBJ1-1, with 11 bases fitting TRBD1. This receptor was taken from an older man with acute or convalescent COVID-19. The CDR3 is CASSKRTGGVDEAFF. Here the CDR3 DNA reads TGTGCCAGCAGCAAACGGACAGGGGGCGTCGATGAAGCTTTCTTT.